The present T cell receptor beta chain was sequenced within a study of CD8 T cells in Susac syndrome. This CDR3 has 15 residues. After removal of 3 bases from V and 2 bases from J, the junction contained 5 bases not matched to a gene. CDR1 LNHDA and CDR2 SQIVND come from the germline V gene (reference sequence). Reverse transcription of about 0.45 to 1 ug RNA used random hexamers. By means of immunoSEQ multiplex PCR, TCR beta CDR3 spanning 54 Vbeta and 13 Jbeta underwent amplification. A single record per CDR3 protein comes from TCRdb applying MiXCR to the immunoSEQ multiplex PCR reads. This repertoire shows fewer than 350,000 distinct CDR3 sequences, about 88% found once; its top ten account for under 0.2%. CD8+ and CD4+ blood T cells underwent TCR beta sequencing. TEMRA cells were FACS-enriched, and CD8+ and CD4+ T cells were isolated negatively.

This chain joins TRBV19 and TRBJ2-7; 9 bases are a match to TRBD1. The sequencing input was CD8+ T cells from PBMCs. This TCR was sampled from a human donor with multiple sclerosis. CDR3 sequence reads: CASSIGGQGAYEQYF. The CDR3 nucleotides are TGTGCCAGTAGTATTGGGGGACAGGGTGCCTACGAGCAGTACTTC. Full variable domain (rest looked up from reference TRBV19 and TRBJ2-7): DGGITQSPKYLFRKEGQNVTLSCEQNLNHDAMYWYRQDPGQGLRLIYYSQIVNDFQKGDIAEGYSVSREKKESFPLTVTSAQKNPTAFYLCASSIGGQGAYEQYFGPGTRLTVT.